Sequencing of this T cell receptor beta chain was carried out in a study of early T cells in non-severe SARS-CoV-2 infection. This CDR3 is 16 amino acids long. V lost 0 bases to trimming and J lost 3 bases; unmatched junction nucleotides: 4. Looked up from germline, CDR1 is MGHDK and CDR2 is SYGVNS. cDNA molecules, individually, were tagged with unique molecular identifiers. MiXCR, run by TCRdb on the 5' RACE reads, gives a single entry per CDR3 protein. The profile shows fewer than 90,000 distinct CDR3 sequences, around 14% of them singletons. This TCR was recovered from an adult who was a healthcare worker with PCR-confirmed SARS-CoV-2 infection or an uninfected control (not recorded which). This rearrangement joins TRBV25-1 to TRBJ1-4, with 7 bases identical to TRBD1. Sequencing was carried out using whole blood. CDR3 DNA: TGTGCCAGCAGTGAATACGACAGGGTTGCTAATGAAAAACTGTTTTTT. Translating it yields CASSEYDRVANEKLFF.